A single sample is the source of the 15 T cell receptor beta chains below, sequenced in a study of T-cell reconstitution after alpha-beta-depleted transplantation in children. Unique molecular identifiers were built into the TCRbeta library. Via MiXCR, TCRdb re-called the PCR reads, giving one row per CDR3 protein. The table records roughly 220,000 distinct CDR3 sequences, approximately 9.9% of them present only once. Sequencing was performed on PBMCs from the stem cell graft donor, taken from the stem cell graft. These receptors came from a human donor who donated a stem cell graft to a child with SCID.

This clonotype was found many times. This chain connects TRBV5-5 to TRBJ2-1; the D gene is possibly TRBD2 (6 bases). Per germline, CDR1 SGHKS and CDR2 YYEKEE (reference sequence). The CDR3 has 16 residues. Trimming took off 0 bases at V and 2 bases at J, with 12 bases between the two ends. The CDR3 DNA follows: TGTGCCAGCAGCTTGGTAGGGGAGGCAACCTACAATGAGCAGTTCTTC. Its protein is CASSLVGEATYNEQFF.

The table lists this clonotype with many counts. This chain uses TRBV12-3 or TRBV12-4 with TRBJ1-2, with no clear D. V lost 2 bases and J 1 base, leaving 11 bases between the germline ends. CDR3 length: 15 amino acids. CDR3 protein: CASSLWPNFNYGYTF. The CDR3 nucleotides read TGTGCCAGCAGTTTATGGCCAAACTTTAACTATGGCTACACCTTC.

Ten or more counts support this clonotype. The chain is built from TRBV10-2 and TRBJ1-2; 8 bases are shared with TRBD1. Germline V gene data show CDR1 as WSHSY and CDR2 as SAAADI. V dropped 8 bases and J dropped 8; count of bases not matched to a gene: 10. The length of the CDR3 is 13 residues. CDR3 protein: CASRSTGDYGYTF. DNA of the CDR3: TGCGCCAGCCGGTCGACAGGGGATTACGGCTACACCTTC.

This clonotype appeared many times. The gene calls are TRBV27 and TRBJ2-7; TRBD1 aligns across 8 bases. V was pared by 6 bases and J by 5 bases, with 12 bases of the junction left unmatched. This CDR3 spans 15 amino acids. The V gene's germline CDR1 is MNHEY and CDR2 SMNVEV (reference sequence). As DNA, the CDR3 is TGTGCCAGCAGCCCTACAGGGGGTTCATCCAACGAGCAGTACTTC. This encodes CASSPTGGSSNEQYF.

In its sample, this clonotype was seen many times. DNA for the CDR3: TGCGCCAGCAGGTGGGACTCTGGGGCCAACGTCCTGACTTTC. It encodes CASRWDSGANVLTF. This rearrangement joins TRBV5-1 to TRBJ2-6; unclear D gene. The germline V gene encodes CDR1 SGHRS and CDR2 YFSETQ. The V end was cut by 5 bases, the J end by 0 bases, with 6 bases between. The CDR3 length is 14 residues.

This clonotype occurred many times. The V and J genes are TRBV12-3 or TRBV12-4 and TRBJ2-2, with D possibly TRBD2 on 5 matching bases. V was trimmed by 3 bases and J by 7 bases, leaving 6 bases between them. This CDR3 has 12 amino acids. CDR3 DNA sequence: TGTGCCAGCAGTTTCGAGGGCGGGGAGCTGTTTTTT. Its translation is CASSFEGGELFF.

This chain links TRBV11-2 with TRBJ2-5, with TRBD2 identical over 12 bases. The CDR3 length is 16 residues. V was clipped by 0 bases and J by 5 bases; unmatched bases: 4. CDR1 is SGHAT, CDR2 FQNNGV, per germline. The DNA for the CDR3 is TGTGCCAGCAGCTTAGAGGGACTAGCGGGCGATGAGACCCAGTACTTC. It codes for CASSLEGLAGDETQYF.

This clonotype showed up many times. The chain joins TRBV18 to TRBJ2-5; the D gene is possibly TRBD2 (6 bases). V was pared by 3 bases and J by 7 bases, with 18 bases between. This CDR3 is 15 amino acids long. CDR1 is KGHSH, CDR2 LQKENI, per germline. As DNA, the CDR3 is TGTGCCAGCTCACCTCGGGACTTATCATTGGGGACCCAGTACTTC. This translates into CASSPRDLSLGTQYF.

The rearrangement uses TRBV5-6 and TRBJ2-3; 12 nucleotides match TRBD2. J gave up 6 bases and V 4 bases, and 6 bases lay outside the gene matches. The CDR3 is 15 residues long. Germline V gene lookup returns CDR1 SGHDT and CDR2 YYEEEE. Here the CDR3 reads CASSKWTSGVDTQYF. The CDR3 nucleotides read TGTGCCAGCAGCAAATGGACTAGCGGGGTGGATACGCAGTATTTT.

This clonotype was seen more than once but under ten times. V and J are TRBV20-1 and TRBJ2-3, with 8 bases that match TRBD1. The CDR3 is made up of 15 amino acids. Germline V gene data show CDR1 as DFQATT and CDR2 as SNEGSKA (reference sequence). Germline trimming cut 6 bases from V and 2 bases from J; bases unmatched to any gene: 10. The CDR3 loop is CSAGRQGSFTDTQYF. In DNA, the CDR3 is TGCAGTGCGGGACGACAGGGGTCATTCACAGATACGCAGTATTTT.

About this clonotype itself: With a much larger clone just one base away, this may be a read error. The chain has TRBV5-1 and TRBJ2-7; possible D gene TRBD2, 6 bases. Germline CDR1 SGHRS, CDR2 YFSETQ. CDR3 length: 14 residues. The CDR3 here is CASNWDGSSYEPYF. The CDR3 coding sequence is TGCGCCAGCAACTGGGACGGGAGCTCCTACGAGCCGTACTTC.

This clonotype was detected ten times or more. The rearrangement links TRBV2 to TRBJ1-1; possible D gene TRBD1, 6 bases. This CDR3 spans 14 amino acids. V lost 5 bases and J lost 5, with 15 bases in between. CDR1 SNHLY and CDR2 FYNNEI come from the germline V gene. The CDR3 nucleotides read TGTGCCAGCAGTCAACAGGGTGGGAGGACTGAAGCTTTCTTT. Translating it yields CASSQQGGRTEAFF.

A remark on this clonotype: A junction boundary mismatches the germline segment, possibly from a read error. The V gene is TRBV5-1, the J gene TRBJ1-4; a possible D gene is TRBD1 (5 bases). The CDR3 runs 14 residues. The germline gives CDR1 SGHRS, CDR2 YFSETQ. The CDR3 loop reads CVSMVRQPNEKLFF. The CDR3, as DNA: TGCGTCAGCATGGTGAGACAGCCGAATGAAAAACTGTTTTTT.

This clonotype was recorded at least ten times. The chain links TRBV6-5 to TRBJ2-3; 9 positions match TRBD2. Unmatched junction bases numbered 5, after V lost 6 bases and J lost 1 base. Looked up from germline, CDR1 is MNHEY and CDR2 is SVGAGI. The CDR3 extends over 15 amino acids. The CDR3 DNA is TGTGCCAGCAGGAGTCTAGCGGGGCGCACAGATACGCAGTATTTT. Amino acids: CASRSLAGRTDTQYF.

In its sample, this clonotype was seen many times. The chain is built from TRBV20-1 and TRBJ1-1, with 7 positions matching TRBD1. The CDR3 runs to 14 residues. Trimming at V came to 1 base and at J to 4 bases, leaving 6 bases not matched to a gene. Germline values: CDR1 DFQATT, CDR2 SNEGSKA (reference sequence). The CDR3 reads CSARVPGGSTEAFF. The CDR3 DNA sequence: TGCAGTGCTAGAGTTCCAGGGGGGTCCACTGAAGCTTTCTTT.